This T cell receptor (beta chain) was identified during a study of T cells in Graves' hyperthyroidism and ophthalmopathy. Study-wide results and limits: Patients with ophthalmopathy were separated from those with stable hyperthyroidism by a 13 V-J model.

The CDR3 is 15 amino acids. The V and J ends lost 3 bases and 0 bases respectively, with 12 bases between them. Germline CDR1 SGHRS, CDR2 YFSETQ. This clonotype turned up a few times. Antigen unknown. The TCR beta CDR3 regions underwent amplification using RNA transcripts as the source. The study used the HTBI primer set for a first-round RT-PCR of the TCR CDR3. TCRdb called the multiplex PCR reads again in MiXCR, with one record for every CDR3 protein. This sample has 650,000 to 850,000 distinct CDR3 sequences; roughly a sixth occur once, and the top ten carry 16%. Those patients with uncontrolled infection, other autoimmune disease, pregnancy or lactation were excluded. Thyroid ultrasound, orbital computed tomography, clinical symptoms, and serum thyroxine and TRAb underpinned diagnoses. Predating any ophthalmopathy symptoms, the blood sample was taken at first hyperthyroidism diagnosis.

This TCR was sampled from a woman aged 45-59 years with Graves' hyperthyroidism that later progressed to Graves' ophthalmopathy. The chain couples TRBV5-1 to TRBJ2-5, with D unclear. Material: blood. CDR3 nucleotide sequence: TGCGCCAGCAGCTATAGGCCCAAATACCAAGAGACCCAGTACTTC. It is translated as CASSYRPKYQETQYF. Drawing the rest from reference TRBV5-1 and TRBJ2-5, the complete variable domain is KAGVTQTPRYLIKTRGQQVTLSCSPISGHRSVSWYQQTPGQGLQFLFEYFSETQRNKGNFPGRFSGRQFSNSRSEMNVSTLELGDSALYLCASSYRPKYQETQYFGPGTRLLVL.